This TCR beta chain appears in the sequencing data of a study of T-cell reconstitution after alpha-beta-depleted transplantation in children. The TCRbeta library was prepared with unique molecular identifiers. In TCRdb, the PCR reads were re-called with MiXCR into one record per CDR3 protein. In the table there are 640,000 or so distinct CDR3 sequences, around 16% of which are singletons. This clonotype was counted only a few times. Germline loops: CDR1 MGHDK, CDR2 SYGVNS. CDR3 length equals 15 residues. V was cut by 6 bases and J by 1 base, with 15 bases left in between. V is TRBV25-1 and J is TRBJ2-5; maybe TRBD1 (6 bases). This material consisted of PBMCs from the stem cell graft donor, taken from the stem cell graft. The TCR originated in a human donor who donated a stem cell graft to a child with acute myeloid leukemia. The CDR3 here is CASSNPGQFQETQYF. The DNA of the CDR3 is TGTGCCAGCAGCAACCCCGGACAGTTCCAAGAGACCCAGTACTTC.